This TCR beta chain derives from a study of blood T cell repertoires in COVID-19. The CDR3 totals 11 residues. The germline V and J ends were trimmed by 7 bases and 4 bases, with 7 bases remaining between them. Germline V gene lookup returns CDR1 ENHRY and CDR2 SYGVKD. The protocol was immunoSEQ multiplex PCR, while the TCRdb copy is restricted to in-frame clones and leaves out a portion. The repertoire holds roughly 330,000 clones, with roughly 88% as singletons. Sequencing was performed on PBMCs or T cells enriched from blood (not recorded which). The V call is TRBV10-3, the J call TRBJ1-1; no firm D call. The clonotype was recovered from a man aged 25 to 40 who had recovered from COVID-19. The DNA of the CDR3 is TGTGCCATCATAGCGGGCACTGAAGCTTTCTTT. Amino acid sequence: CAIIAGTEAFF.